Reported below is one T cell receptor (beta chain). The antigen remains unidentified. The germline CDR1 and CDR2 sequences are SGHDN and FVKESK. Germline trimming cut 3 bases from V and 5 bases from J; bases unmatched to any gene: 8. The CDR3 runs 15 residues. This sample is drawn from a study of T-cell memory formation after mild COVID-19. Constant-segment-primed 5'RACE gave TCR alpha and TCR beta cDNA libraries with sample barcodes and UMIs. TCRdb recomputed calls from the 5' RACE reads with MiXCR, one row per CDR3 protein. The sample has 400,000 to 500,000 distinct CDR3 sequences; more than 20% are singletons. Study-wide findings and caveats: A second wave expanding day 15 to 37 was CD4+-biased; contracting clones were balanced. The pre-infection memory compartment contained some responding clones, suggesting cross-reactive memory joined.

The sequence was collected from an adult woman who had mild COVID-19 (a few samples of this study predate the infection). Cell type and time point are not known. This sequence joins TRBV14 and TRBJ2-5; 8 bases are a match to TRBD1. Sequencing input: PBMCs or a T cell subset sorted from them (not recorded which). CDR3 in amino acids: CASSHYQGAQETQYF. CDR3 in DNA: TGTGCCAGCAGCCACTATCAGGGGGCTCAGGAGACCCAGTACTTC.